These 22 T cell receptor beta chains originate from one sample sequenced in a study of neurological immune-mediated disorders. One entry per CDR3 protein, called by TCRdb with MiXCR from the 5' RACE reads. The profile shows around 94,000 distinct CDR3 sequences, around 3.3% of them singletons. The material sequenced was PBMCs. These receptors were taken from a woman aged 18-29 years with multiple sclerosis.

This rearrangement joins TRBV6-2 or TRBV6-3 to TRBJ2-5; 8 bases are shared with TRBD1. Losses at the gene ends were 5 bases for V and 5 bases for J; bases not matched to a gene: 7. Germline assignment: CDR1 MNHEY and CDR2 SVGEGT. The CDR3 is 14 residues long. CDR3 sequence reads: CASSKETGDETQYF. As DNA, the CDR3 is TGTGCCAGCAGTAAGGAGACAGGGGACGAGACCCAGTACTTC.

This clonotype was counted at least ten times. The chain recombines TRBV25-1 with TRBJ1-2, with D maybe TRBD1 (6 bases). V was pared by 3 bases and J by 3 bases, with 11 bases between. Per germline, CDR1 MGHDK and CDR2 SYGVNS. The CDR3 is 14 residues long. As DNA, the CDR3 is TGTGCCAGCAGTGAGGGGGGGCGCGACTATGGCTACACCTTC. Translation: CASSEGGRDYGYTF.

This clonotype was observed at least ten times. The chain joins TRBV5-1 to TRBJ2-2; possible D gene TRBD1, 5 bases. Germline lookup yields CDR1 SGHRS and CDR2 YFSETQ. Trimming left V 2 bases short and J 5 bases short, with 16 bases between. CDR3 length: 16 amino acids. The CDR3 is CASSLRVQGGTGELFF. The CDR3 nucleotides are TGCGCCAGCAGCTTACGGGTCCAGGGTGGAACCGGGGAGCTGTTTTTT.

In its sample, this clonotype was seen many times. The CDR3 region is CASSPAKGPPYEQYF. The DNA for the CDR3 is TGTGCCAGCAGCCCGGCGAAGGGCCCCCCCTACGAGCAGTACTTC. The rearrangement uses TRBV7-9 and TRBJ2-7; D not certain. Trimming took 5 bases from V and 2 from J, leaving 16 bases between them. CDR1 SEHNR and CDR2 FQNEAQ come from the germline V gene (reference sequence). The CDR3 has 15 amino acids.

Ten or more counts support this clonotype. J is TRBJ1-5 and V is TRBV20-1; possibly TRBD1 for D (5 bases). V was shortened by 0 bases and J by 9 bases, with 21 bases between the two germline ends. Germline V lookup: CDR1 DFQATT, CDR2 SNEGSKA (reference sequence). This CDR3 is built from 16 residues. The CDR3 region is CSAREGVQGQKMPQHF. In DNA, the CDR3 is TGCAGTGCTAGAGAAGGGGTCCAGGGTCAAAAAATGCCCCAGCATTTT.

This clonotype was counted at least ten times. This chain joins TRBV5-1 and TRBJ2-7, with D perhaps given as TRBD1 or TRBD2 (5 bases each). Per germline, CDR1 SGHRS and CDR2 YFSETQ. Trimming stripped 4 bases from V and 0 bases from J, with 14 bases between. The CDR3 is 15 residues long. CDR3 sequence reads: CASSPGPKSSYEQYF. The CDR3 coding sequence is TGCGCCAGCAGCCCGGGACCGAAGAGCTCCTACGAGCAGTACTTC.

This clonotype has at least ten counts. V usage is TRBV7-9 and J usage is TRBJ2-7, with 9 bases fitting TRBD2. The CDR3 spans 14 residues. Germline CDR1 SEHNR, CDR2 FQNEAQ (reference sequence). The J segment lost 9 bases and the V segment lost 5 bases, leaving 11 bases of the junction unmatched. CDR3 nucleotides: TGTGCCAGCAGCGAAGATACAGCGGGAGGTCGGCAGTACTTC. Translated, it gives CASSEDTAGGRQYF.

This clonotype was counted ten times or more. V and J are TRBV28 and TRBJ2-1; D is uncertain. Germline CDR1 is MDHEN and CDR2 is SYDVKM. The germline V and J ends were trimmed by 5 bases and 9 bases, with 17 bases remaining between them. The CDR3 runs to 14 residues. CDR3 DNA sequence: TGTGCCAGCAGTGGCTACCGCGTAAGGCCTGAGCAGTTCTTC. It encodes CASSGYRVRPEQFF. Complete variable domain (other parts from reference TRBV28 and TRBJ2-1): DVKVTQSSRYLVKRTGEKVFLECVQDMDHENMFWYRQDPGLGLRLIYFSYDVKMKEKGDIPEGYSVSREKKERFSLILESASTNQTSMYLCASSGYRVRPEQFFGPGTRLTVL.

V gene TRBV27 combines with J gene TRBJ2-5; maybe TRBD1 (7 bases). CDR1 is MNHEY and CDR2 is SMNVEV in the germline V gene (reference sequence). The CDR3 is 13 residues long. Trimming stripped 9 bases from V and 5 bases from J, with 16 bases between. CDR3 sequence (DNA): TGTGCCAGAACCAGGAGGGGACAGGAGACCCAGTACTTC. Protein sequence: CARTRRGQETQYF.

This clonotype was observed many times. The chain uses TRBV5-1 and TRBJ2-2, with D maybe TRBD2 (5 bases). The V and J ends lost 4 bases and 5 bases respectively, with 18 bases between them. Germline-derived CDR1 and CDR2 are SGHRS and YFSETQ. This CDR3 is built from 16 residues. DNA of the CDR3: TGCGCCAGCAGCATGAGCGGCCCCACCCAAACCGGGGAGCTGTTTTTT. Protein sequence: CASSMSGPTQTGELFF.

In regard to this clonotype: An end of the junction does not agree with germline; a read error may underlie this. The chain combines TRBV5-1 with TRBJ2-5; 8 bases fit TRBD2. Germline V CDR1 and CDR2: SGHRS, YFSETQ. The CDR3 totals 15 residues. Here the CDR3 reads CAGSPERGQGETQYF. CDR3 nucleotide sequence: TGCGCCGGCAGCCCCGAGCGGGGGCAAGGGGAGACCCAGTACTTC.

This clonotype was counted at least ten times. The V and J genes are TRBV20-1 and TRBJ1-6, with D perhaps matching TRBD1 (5 bases). Trimming took 2 bases from V and 2 from J, leaving 10 bases between them. The CDR3 extends over 15 amino acids. Per germline, CDR1 DFQATT and CDR2 SNEGSKA (reference sequence). The DNA of the CDR3 is TGCAGTGCTAGAAGCGGGGGTACCTATAATTCACCCCTCCACTTT. Amino acids: CSARSGGTYNSPLHF.

Ten or more counts support this clonotype. This sequence joins TRBV7-2 and TRBJ2-7; 9 bases fit TRBD1. The CDR3 spans 14 residues. After removal of 5 bases from V and 3 bases from J, the junction contained 5 bases not matched to a gene. From germline, CDR1 is SGHTA and CDR2 FQGNSA. CDR3: CASSADRGYYEQYF. The CDR3 coding sequence is TGTGCCAGCAGCGCCGACAGGGGGTACTACGAGCAGTACTTC.

There are many counts of this clonotype. CDR3 in amino acids: CSAPQGAKNIQYF. CDR3 nucleotides: TGCAGTGCTCCGCAGGGGGCCAAAAACATTCAGTACTTC. This chain joins TRBV20-1 and TRBJ2-4, with D possibly matching TRBD1 (6 bases). Germline V gene lookup returns CDR1 DFQATT and CDR2 SNEGSKA (reference sequence). V was pared by 5 bases and J by 1 base, with 9 bases between. This CDR3 contains 13 residues.

As regards this clonotype: An end of the junction differs from the germline gene, which may be a read error. The chain carries TRBV20-1 and TRBJ1-6, with TRBD1 as a possible D gene (5 bases). The germline V gene has CDR1 DFQATT and CDR2 SNEGSKA (reference sequence). There are 14 residues in the CDR3. CDR3 in DNA: TGCAGTGCTAGAGACCCCGGGACCGAGGAAACCCTCAACTTT. It specifies CSARDPGTEETLNF.

This clonotype appeared many times. The V and J genes are TRBV6-5 and TRBJ2-2; the D is unclear. The CDR3 length is 15 residues. CDR1 and CDR2 (germline): MNHEY, SVGAGI. The ends were cut back, 0 bases at V and 3 bases at J, with 8 bases in the middle. In DNA, the CDR3 is TGTGCCAGCAGTTACTCAAGGACCTACACCGGGGAGCTGTTTTTT. Translation gives CASSYSRTYTGELFF.

This clonotype was seen at least ten times. This sequence joins TRBV4-1 and TRBJ2-2, with 9 nucleotides matching TRBD1. CDR3 size: 16 residues. Germline assignment: CDR1 MGHRA and CDR2 YSYEKL. J was trimmed by 4 bases and V by 4 bases; bases with no gene match: 7. The CDR3 bases are TGCGCCAGCAGCCCTCCTAGGGGACAGGGCACCGGGGAGCTGTTTTTT. Translated, it gives CASSPPRGQGTGELFF.

This clonotype appeared many times. The rearrangement uses TRBV10-3 and TRBJ1-2; maybe TRBD1 (5 bases). The V gene lost 6 bases and the J gene lost 6 bases, with 14 bases spanning the gap. The CDR3 is 13 residues long. Per the germline V gene, CDR1 is ENHRY and CDR2 is SYGVKD. In DNA form, the CDR3 reads TGTGCCATCAGATCCGGGACGGATGATGGCTACACCTTC. Protein: CAIRSGTDDGYTF.

This clonotype came up many times. The gene calls are TRBV3-1 and TRBJ1-2; D gene ambiguous. CDR3 length: 15 amino acids. Germline values: CDR1 LGHDT, CDR2 YNNKEL (reference sequence). V dropped 4 bases and J dropped 3 bases, with 15 bases sitting between them. The CDR3 loop reads CASSLTSQSYYGYTF. In DNA, the CDR3 is TGTGCCAGCAGCCTTACGTCACAGAGCTACTATGGCTACACCTTC.

This clonotype has a count of ten or more. The genes are TRBV29-1 and TRBJ2-6; D ambiguous. The V and J ends lost 5 bases and 0 bases respectively, with 8 bases between them. Germline V gives CDR1 SQVTM, CDR2 ANQGSEA. The CDR3 contains 14 residues. The CDR3 DNA sequence: TGCAGCGTTCTTGATAACTCTGGGGCCAACGTCCTGACTTTC. Translated: CSVLDNSGANVLTF.

At least ten counts were recorded for this clonotype. The gene calls are TRBV10-3 and TRBJ2-1; the D gene is possibly TRBD2 (5 bases). CDR1 is ENHRY and CDR2 is SYGVKD in the germline V gene. The CDR3 length is 16 residues. Trimming took off 2 bases at V and 0 bases at J, with 11 bases between the two ends. The chain's CDR3 is CAISERERSSYNEQFF. The CDR3 bases are TGTGCCATCAGTGAGAGGGAGCGGAGCTCCTACAATGAGCAGTTCTTC.

This clonotype was detected ten times or more. The chain links TRBV5-1 to TRBJ2-5; 11 bases map to TRBD2. With V trimmed by 0 bases and J by 2 bases, 3 bases remained unmatched. Germline CDR1 is SGHRS and CDR2 is YFSETQ. CDR3 length equals 16 residues. CDR3 nucleotides: TGCGCCAGCAGCTTGGGGCTAGCGGGAGGACAAGAGACCCAGTACTTC. This sequence encodes CASSLGLAGGQETQYF.